The 14 T cell receptor beta chains given below trace back to one sample, sequenced in a study of identical twins. Each CDR3 protein is one row after TCRdb ran MiXCR on the 5' RACE reads. The sample records about 20,000 distinct CDR3 sequences, 69% being singletons. Sequencing was done on a sample of memory (CD45RO+) T cells sorted from blood. These TCRs come from a woman aged 18-29 years in good health. This table probably holds off-target reads from a library built for another chain.

The chain has TRBV15 and TRBJ2-7; D is uncertain. CDR1 and CDR2 from the germline V gene are LNHNV and YYDKDF (reference sequence). Between the trimmed V and J ends, which lost 3 bases and 3 bases, there was a span of 18 bases. CDR3 length equals 16 residues. This CDR3 reads CATSRDQRWGDYEQYF. The CDR3 bases are TGTGCCACCAGCAGGGACCAAAGGTGGGGTGACTACGAGCAGTACTTC.

The chain employs TRBV7-8 and TRBJ2-7, with D possibly matching TRBD2 (6 bases). Between the trimmed V and J ends, which lost 3 bases and 0 bases, there was a span of 15 bases. Germline assignment: CDR1 SGHVS and CDR2 FQNEAQ. CDR3 size: 16 residues. Here the CDR3 DNA reads TGTGCCAGCAGCTTTCGGGCTGCGGGAAGCTCCTACGAGCAGTACTTC. Protein: CASSFRAAGSSYEQYF.

This clonotype was counted between two and nine times. The chain is built from TRBV6-2 or TRBV6-3 and TRBJ2-2; 9 bases fit TRBD1. This CDR3 comprises 15 residues. Trimming took 7 bases from V and 7 from J; bases not matched to a gene: 10. Germline V CDR1 and CDR2: MNHEY, SVGEGT. CDR3 residues: CASKPTGGVGGELFF. CDR3 bases: TGTGCCAGCAAGCCGACAGGGGGAGTAGGCGGGGAGCTGTTTTTT.

This rearrangement joins TRBV3-1 to TRBJ2-1; TRBD2 matches 8 bases. Germline V gene data show CDR1 as LGHDT and CDR2 as YNNKEL (reference sequence). V trimming: 4 bases; J trimming: 9 bases; junction bases outside the gene matches: 5. This CDR3 comprises 13 residues. The CDR3 DNA reads TGTGCCAGCAGCCTTCCCACTAGCGGTGAGCAGTTCTTC. The encoded protein is CASSLPTSGEQFF.

This clonotype was detected only a few times. The gene calls are TRBV6-6 and TRBJ2-7; D tentatively fits TRBD1 or TRBD2 (5 bases each). CDR3 length: 13 residues. CDR1 and CDR2 (germline): MNHNY, SVGAGI (reference sequence). Trimming cost V 8 bases and J 3 bases, with 14 bases left between them. Here the CDR3 DNA reads TGTGCCAGCGGGGACCCGGTCAACTACGAGCAGTACTTC. Its protein is CASGDPVNYEQYF.

V gene TRBV6-2 or TRBV6-3 combines with J gene TRBJ2-1; maybe TRBD1 (6 bases). The CDR3 has 14 amino acids. V was cut by 5 bases and J by 4 bases, with 12 bases left in between. Germline lookup yields CDR1 MNHEY and CDR2 SVGEGT. CDR3 in DNA: TGTGCCAGCAGTGAGGGGGTGGAGTACAATGAGCAGTTCTTC. Amino acids: CASSEGVEYNEQFF.

The V gene is TRBV7-3, the J gene TRBJ2-2; maybe TRBD1 (6 bases). The CDR3 runs to 14 residues. CDR1 SGHTA and CDR2 FQGTGA come from the germline V gene. The V and J ends lost 8 bases and 6 bases respectively, with 16 bases between them. In DNA form, the CDR3 reads TGTGCCAGCCGCGAGACAGGATCAGCCGGGGAGCTGTTTTTT. Protein: CASRETGSAGELFF.

There are a few counts of this clonotype. The chain links TRBV7-2 to TRBJ2-3, with D perhaps TRBD1 or TRBD2 (5 bases each). This CDR3 spans 14 amino acids. Germline values: CDR1 SGHTA, CDR2 FQGNSA. V was cut by 5 bases and J by 6 bases, with 15 bases left in between. The CDR3 DNA reads as TGTGCCAGCAGCCTCGGGACCGAGGCGGATACGCAGTATTTT. Translated: CASSLGTEADTQYF.

The chain recombines TRBV6-2 or TRBV6-3 with TRBJ2-6, with D perhaps matching TRBD1 (5 bases). Trimming took 10 bases from V and 1 from J, leaving 8 bases between them. CDR1 MNHEY and CDR2 SVGEGT come from the germline V gene. The CDR3 is 13 amino acids. CDR3 sequence: CATKGSGANVLTF. CDR3 DNA: TGTGCCACCAAGGGGTCTGGGGCCAACGTCCTGACTTTC.

This clonotype was detected only once. V is TRBV28 and J is TRBJ2-3; 9 nucleotides agree with TRBD2. V lost 4 bases, J lost 0 bases, and 2 bases stayed unmatched. Germline V CDR1 and CDR2: MDHEN, SYDVKM. The CDR3 consists of 15 residues. This chain's CDR3 is CASSSTSGSTDTQYF. For the CDR3, the DNA is TGTGCCAGCAGTTCCACTAGCGGGAGCACAGATACGCAGTATTTT.

This chain uses TRBV6-5 with TRBJ2-5; D might be TRBD1 (6 bases). Germline assignment: CDR1 MNHEY and CDR2 SVGAGI. Trimming cost V 4 bases and J 5 bases, with 17 bases left between them. This CDR3 region has 15 residues. The chain's CDR3 is CASSSHTGSFETQYF. Written as DNA, the CDR3 is TGTGCCAGCAGTTCCCATACAGGGTCGTTCGAGACCCAGTACTTC.

To note about this clonotype: The junction departs from the called germline gene at one end, perhaps through a read error. The V gene is TRBV28, the J gene TRBJ2-7; D is uncertain. CDR3 length: 13 amino acids. Germline CDR1 reads MDHEN; CDR2 reads SYDVKM. The DNA for the CDR3 is TGTGACAGCAGTTTCAGCATGCGAGTCGAGCAGTACTTC. Translating gives CDSSFSMRVEQYF.

The chain couples TRBV18 to TRBJ2-1; D perhaps matches TRBD2 (5 bases). This CDR3 comprises 11 residues. Deletions cut 6 bases from V and 9 bases from J, with 9 bases between. Germline-derived CDR1 and CDR2 are KGHSH and LQKENI. For the CDR3, the DNA is TGTGCCAGCTCTCCTCGGGGTGAGCAGTTCTTC. Translation: CASSPRGEQFF.

As for this clonotype: A junction end diverges from the germline sequence, so it may reflect a read error. The rearrangement joins TRBV5-1 to TRBJ2-1; 9 bases agree with TRBD1. The CDR3 spans 16 residues. Germline loops: CDR1 SGHRS, CDR2 YFSETQ. The CDR3 DNA is TGCGCCAGCACCTTGGACAGGGGCCCGTCCTACAATGAGCAGTTCTTC. As protein: CASTLDRGPSYNEQFF.